This record looks at one TCR beta chain sequence and its context. Antigen specificity is unknown. This specimen belongs to a study of cytomegalovirus exposure and HLA in healthy donors. The study's findings and limits: In vitro checks showed that a few CMV-associated chains really do target CMV antigens.

The PCR used 60 Vbeta and 13 Jbeta primers. The protocol was immunoSEQ multiplex PCR, while the TCRdb copy is restricted to in-frame clones and leaves out a portion. This table holds about 140,000 clones, 65% to 80% found once. The source is a human donor in good health. Sequencing input: PBMCs.

The CDR3 sequence is CASSSDTQYF. As DNA, the CDR3 is TGTGCCAGCAGTTCGGATACGCAGTATTTT. The chain uses TRBV25-1 and TRBJ2-3; D not resolved. The CDR3 runs to 10 residues. Germline CDR1 and CDR2: MGHDK and SYGVNS. V was clipped by 5 bases and J by 6 bases, with 3 bases between them. The full variable domain, rest sourced from reference TRBV25-1 and TRBJ2-3, is EADIYQTPRYLVIGTGKKITLECSQTMGHDKMYWYQQDPGMELHLIHYSYGVNSTEKGDLSSESTVSRIRTEHFPLTLESARPSHTSQYLCASSSDTQYFGPGTRLTVL.